The rows below give T cell receptor beta chains drawn from one sample of a study of cytomegalovirus exposure and HLA in healthy donors. Some clones are missing from TCRdb's copy, which holds only in-frame ones; the method was immunoSEQ multiplex PCR. This repertoire shows fewer than 200,000 clones, around 74% found once; its top ten account for 2% to 3%. Sequenced input: PBMCs. The receptors come from a female donor in good health and CMV-seronegative. Each CDR3 is given without its conserved first and last residue. Fields, in order: CDR3 protein, V gene.

CDR3 protein: ASSPQRVQETQY
V gene: TRBV18

CDR3 protein: ASSMGRANEKLF
V gene: TRBV19

CDR3 protein: ATSRATGVYEQF
V gene: TRBV15

CDR3 protein: ASSSSGVGSGRGTGELF
V gene: TRBV7-3

CDR3 protein: ASSVGGRAGTDTQY
V gene: TRBV9

CDR3 protein: ASSFTGISYEQY
V gene: TRBV2

CDR3 protein: ASSTTGSGGYT
V gene: TRBV19

CDR3 protein: ASSFPRGTGELF
V gene: TRBV28

CDR3 protein: ASSLGGQQADTQY
V gene: TRBV5-1

CDR3 protein: ASSLLAASTDTQY
V gene: TRBV7-2

CDR3 protein: AGSGDFTDTQY
V gene: TRBV5-4

CDR3 protein: ASSPGVAGPSYEQY
V gene: TRBV18

CDR3 protein: ASSLAGGPTNEQF
V gene: TRBV28

CDR3 protein: ASSIPAGTGKEEQF
V gene: TRBV9

CDR3 protein: ASSRRTGWNTEAF
V gene: TRBV5-8

CDR3 protein: ASSPGQRSEKLF
V gene: TRBV18

CDR3 protein: ASSEWREDTGELF
V gene: TRBV10-2

CDR3 protein: AWRLGGNSPLH
V gene: TRBV30

CDR3 protein: ASFEPGPGAEAF
V gene: TRBV19

CDR3 protein: ASSLAAREVRY
V gene: TRBV7-9

CDR3 protein: ASSSRGSGPTDTQY
V gene: TRBV28

CDR3 protein: ASSERSGESYEQY
V gene: TRBV6-1

CDR3 protein: SARAGGGTEAF
V gene: TRBV29-1

CDR3 protein: ASSPGGALSTDTQY
V gene: TRBV4-1

CDR3 protein: ASSASGWDNEQF
V gene: TRBV27

CDR3 protein: ASSLAQGERQY
V gene: TRBV7-2

CDR3 protein: AWRDRDRQYTGELF
V gene: TRBV30

CDR3 protein: ASSLIGGQETQY
V gene: TRBV5-1

CDR3 protein: ASSQGTGTAGELF
V gene: TRBV7-8

CDR3 protein: ASRDRHAGYT
V gene: TRBV19

CDR3 protein: ASSPSGGVLQPQH
V gene: TRBV4-1

CDR3 protein: SAGLDEQF
V gene: TRBV20-1

CDR3 protein: ASSSRDRGEQY
V gene: TRBV9

CDR3 protein: ASSGDGTGAGNTIY
V gene: TRBV5-1

CDR3 protein: ASSTDRGVGEQY
V gene: TRBV5-6

CDR3 protein: ASSFRTSASTDTQY
V gene: TRBV5-1